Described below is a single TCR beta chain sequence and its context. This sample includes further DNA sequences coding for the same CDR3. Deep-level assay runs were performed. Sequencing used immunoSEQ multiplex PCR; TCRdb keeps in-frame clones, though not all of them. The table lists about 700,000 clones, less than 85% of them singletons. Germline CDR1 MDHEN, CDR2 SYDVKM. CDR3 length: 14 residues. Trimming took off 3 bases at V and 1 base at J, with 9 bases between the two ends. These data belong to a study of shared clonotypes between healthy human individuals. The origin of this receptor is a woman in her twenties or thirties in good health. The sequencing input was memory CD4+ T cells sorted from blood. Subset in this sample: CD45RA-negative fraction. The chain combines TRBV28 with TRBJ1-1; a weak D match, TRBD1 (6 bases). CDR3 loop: CASSLGRGNTEAFF. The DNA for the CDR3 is TGTGCCAGCAGTTTGGGCAGGGGGAACACTGAAGCTTTCTTT.